These 7 T cell receptor beta chains were sequenced from one sample in a study of blood T cell repertoires in COVID-19. Measured with immunoSEQ multiplex PCR; TCRdb has only the in-frame clones, and not every one. This sample yields around 41,000 clones, of which more than 75% are seen a single time; roughly 13% belongs to the top ten. Sequences were obtained from peripheral blood. These receptors were obtained from a human donor in a cohort sampled during active COVID-19.

The genes are TRBV6-6 and TRBJ2-1, with 8 bases that match TRBD2. After removal of 5 bases from V and 5 bases from J, the junction contained 8 bases not matched to a gene. CDR1 is MNHNY and CDR2 is SVGAGI in the germline V gene (reference sequence). This CDR3 has 15 amino acids. Here the CDR3 reads CASSRPGGPDNEQFF. For the CDR3, the DNA is TGTGCCAGCAGTCGACCGGGGGGGCCCGACAATGAGCAGTTCTTC.

Concerning this clone: Other nucleotide sequences in the sample specify the same CDR3. V and J are TRBV7-9 and TRBJ2-3; TRBD2 agrees at 7 bases. This CDR3 comprises 14 residues. V gave up 2 bases and J gave up 2 bases; unmatched junction bases: 1. The germline V gene has CDR1 SEHNR and CDR2 FQNEAQ (reference sequence). The CDR3 is CASSLSGDTDTQYF. The CDR3 DNA sequence: TGTGCCAGCAGCTTAAGCGGGGACACAGATACGCAGTATTTT.

The chain couples TRBV2 to TRBJ2-1, with 10 positions matching TRBD2. In germline, CDR1 is SNHLY, CDR2 FYNNEI. The CDR3 is 15 amino acids. Germline trimming cut 5 bases from V and 3 bases from J; bases unmatched to any gene: 4. CDR3 nucleotide sequence: TGTGCCAGCAGTTCCGAGCGGGGGGGCTACAATGAGCAGTTCTTC. Amino acid sequence: CASSSERGGYNEQFF.

The rearrangement uses TRBV5-1 and TRBJ1-6, with D tentatively TRBD1 (6 bases). This CDR3 contains 15 residues. Germline V lookup: CDR1 SGHRS, CDR2 YFSETQ. The V gene lost 2 bases and the J gene lost 10 bases, with 16 bases spanning the gap. The CDR3 loop is CASSFSVRGESPLHF. The DNA for the CDR3 is TGCGCCAGCAGCTTCTCGGTCAGGGGCGAGTCACCCCTCCACTTT.

The rearrangement uses TRBV18 and TRBJ2-2; 10 bases fit TRBD2. The V segment lost 6 bases and the J segment 7 bases; nucleotides outside the gene matches: 8. CDR1 KGHSH and CDR2 LQKENI come from the germline V gene. The CDR3 runs to 15 residues. The CDR3 DNA follows: TGTGCCAGCTCGAGCGGGGGGGCCTTCATCGGGGAGCTGTTTTTT. This sequence encodes CASSSGGAFIGELFF.

The chain combines TRBV24-1 with TRBJ2-1, with TRBD1 matching over 8 bases. J gave up 0 bases and V 5 bases, and 5 bases lay outside the gene matches. CDR3 length: 16 amino acids. Germline assignment: CDR1 KGHDR and CDR2 SFDVKD. In nucleotides, the CDR3 is TGTGCCACCAGTGGCCGACAGGGGAGCTCCTACAATGAGCAGTTCTTC. It codes for CATSGRQGSSYNEQFF.

The genes are TRBV19 and TRBJ2-7, with 13 positions matching TRBD2. The CDR3 sequence is 15 residues long. The V gene end was trimmed by 4 bases and the J gene end by 2 bases; junction bases not matched to a gene: 2. Germline CDR1 is LNHDA and CDR2 is SQIVND (reference sequence). This CDR3 is CASSRLAGGPYEQYF. The CDR3 DNA sequence: TGTGCCAGTAGTAGACTAGCGGGGGGTCCCTACGAGCAGTACTTC.